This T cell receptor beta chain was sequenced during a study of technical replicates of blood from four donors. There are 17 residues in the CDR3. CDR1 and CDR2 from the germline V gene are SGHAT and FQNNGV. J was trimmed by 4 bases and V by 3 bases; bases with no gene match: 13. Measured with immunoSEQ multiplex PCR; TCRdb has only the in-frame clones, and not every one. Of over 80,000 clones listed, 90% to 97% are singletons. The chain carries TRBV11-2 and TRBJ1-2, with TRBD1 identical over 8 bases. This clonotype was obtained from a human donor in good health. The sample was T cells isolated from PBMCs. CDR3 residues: CASSLVTGGFGGYGYTF. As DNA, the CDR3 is TGTGCCAGCAGCTTGGTAACAGGGGGATTTGGGGGCTATGGCTACACCTTC.